The source of this T cell receptor (beta chain) is a study of metastatic and nonmetastatic thyroid tumors (TCRdb year 2020). Some background on the complete study: For patients with malignant and with benign thyroid disease, the researchers compared repertoires between peripheral blood samples and tumor or nodule tissue samples.

The receptor library was made with PCR. Sequencing relied on an Illumina HiSeq 4000. High-throughput sequencing was used to profile the TCR beta-chain CDR3 region of each patient. The authors processed their data as follows. Drawing on CDR3 differences between clinicopathological groups, the researchers built a classifier meant to tell apart patients with distant-metastatic papillary thyroid cancer. To measure repertoire diversity the researchers used the Shannon index, while the Morisita-Horn index served to gauge how similar the tumor and blood repertoires were. The public reads were quality trimmed at Q25 with fastp and then assembled into clones with MiXCR by TCRdb, keeping productive beta chains. TCRdb, not the original authors, processed these V and J calls. The sample includes about 40,000 clones, with about 16% observed a single time. The ten top clones hold 3.5% to 4% of the sample. The CDR3 covers 14 residues, taking in both the cysteine and the phenylalanine. Just CDR3 DNA is preserved here, 42 bases in frame from base 1. Clipping removes 0 bases from V and 7 bases from J, with 2 as the unmatched junction base count. The germline V gene provides CDR1 SGDLS and CDR2 YYNGEE.

This clone has at least ten counts. Its antigen is still unknown. Per-base quality was not reported, and no clone a single base away is much larger than it. Study-wide conclusions, independent of this receptor: In both blood and tumor samples, TCR beta diversity was reported to be significantly higher in malignant tumors than in benign nodules.

No patient had received any treatment before thyroid surgery. The study retrospectively analysed patient clinical samples collected from the early 2010s to the late 2010s using T-cell receptor beta sequencing. The sample comprised blood. The rearranged segments are TRBV9 and TRBJ2-2; TRBD2 fits 8 bases in the junction. The sequence derives from a female donor with papillary thyroid cancer or a benign thyroid nodule (not recorded which). Some clones in this sample may be carry-over from other donors' samples. The DNA sequence is TGTGCCAGCAGCGTAGTTGCGGGAGGCGGGGAGCTGTTTTTT. Its amino acids are CASSVVAGGGELFF.